Listed here are 10 T cell receptor beta chains from one sample, sequenced in a study of T cells in Graves' hyperthyroidism and ophthalmopathy. Template material for amplifying TCR beta CDR3 regions consisted of RNA transcripts. Using the HTBI primer set, a first-round RT-PCR was run on the TCR CDR3. MiXCR, applied by TCRdb to the multiplex PCR reads, yields one record per CDR3 protein. There are 340,000 or so distinct CDR3 sequences in the sample; roughly 15% occur only once, and roughly 33% lies in the top ten. Sequenced input: blood. The source of these receptors is a young man with Graves' hyperthyroidism.

This clonotype was counted ten times or more. V is TRBV7-8 and J is TRBJ1-2, with D perhaps TRBD1 (5 bases). The ends were cut back, 0 bases at V and 4 bases at J, with 9 bases in the middle. Looked up from germline, CDR1 is SGHVS and CDR2 is FQNEAQ. This CDR3 region has 14 residues. In nucleotides, the CDR3 is TGTGCCAGCAGCTTAGCGGCGGGGGGCTATGGCTACACCTTC. As protein: CASSLAAGGYGYTF.

This clonotype was detected many times. The gene calls are TRBV5-1 and TRBJ1-1; 8 nucleotides agree with TRBD1. Germline-derived CDR1 and CDR2 are SGHRS and YFSETQ. The V segment lost 5 bases and the J segment 1 base; nucleotides outside the gene matches: 13. The CDR3 extends over 17 amino acids. DNA for the CDR3: TGCGCCAGCAGGATGGGACAGGTCCTATCTAGGAACACTGAAGCTTTCTTT. Translation gives CASRMGQVLSRNTEAFF.

In its sample, this clonotype was seen many times. The rearrangement links TRBV2 to TRBJ2-5, with D unclear. Germline assignment: CDR1 SNHLY and CDR2 FYNNEI. Trimming removed 4 bases from V and 3 bases from J, with 18 bases in between. This CDR3 spans 16 amino acids. Here the CDR3 DNA reads TGTGCCAGCAGTGGCTCTGCAGCGCCGAACGAAGAGACCCAGTACTTC. Amino acid sequence: CASSGSAAPNEETQYF.

This clonotype was detected many times. This chain joins TRBV30 and TRBJ2-5; D perhaps matches TRBD1 (6 bases). The CDR3 totals 15 residues. In germline, CDR1 is GTSNPN, CDR2 SVGIG (reference sequence). Deletions cut 3 bases from V and 4 bases from J, with 18 bases between. CDR3 sequence (DNA): TGTGCCTGGAGCTACATCAGGGGCGAGGGAGAGACCCAGTACTTC. Protein product: CAWSYIRGEGETQYF.

This clonotype was picked up many times. The gene calls are TRBV24-1 and TRBJ2-1, with D hard to call. V dropped 7 bases and J dropped 8 bases, with 8 bases sitting between them. This CDR3 contains 11 residues. Germline-derived CDR1 and CDR2 are KGHDR and SFDVKD. The CDR3 DNA reads as TGTGCCACCAGATTTGTAGATGAGCAGTTCTTC. As protein: CATRFVDEQFF.

This clonotype was seen a handful of times. The chain's CDR3 is CASSSPGGAGTGELFF. Here the CDR3 DNA reads TGCGCCAGCAGCTCCCCTGGGGGCGCAGGCACCGGGGAGCTGTTTTTT. This rearrangement joins TRBV5-1 to TRBJ2-2; D possibly corresponds to TRBD1 (6 bases). CDR1 and CDR2 (germline): SGHRS, YFSETQ. V lost 3 bases and J lost 4, with 16 bases in between. The CDR3 is 16 amino acids. Full variable domain (rest looked up from reference TRBV5-1 and TRBJ2-2): KAGVTQTPRYLIKTRGQQVTLSCSPISGHRSVSWYQQTPGQGLQFLFEYFSETQRNKGNFPGRFSGRQFSNSRSEMNVSTLELGDSALYLCASSSPGGAGTGELFFGEGSRLTVL.

In its sample, this clonotype was seen a few times. The chain uses TRBV4-1 and TRBJ2-7, with D unresolved. Trimming took 2 bases from V and 0 from J, leaving 5 bases between them. Germline values: CDR1 MGHRA, CDR2 YSYEKL. The CDR3 has 13 amino acids. The CDR3 DNA follows: TGCGCCAGCAGCCAAAGGGACTCCTACGAGCAGTACTTC. It is translated as CASSQRDSYEQYF.

This clonotype has at least ten counts. This rearrangement joins TRBV2 to TRBJ2-5; possible D gene TRBD1, 6 bases. Trimming took off 0 bases at V and 4 bases at J, with 18 bases between the two ends. Germline V gene data show CDR1 as SNHLY and CDR2 as FYNNEI. This CDR3 comprises 17 residues. The CDR3 region is CASSEALVRTVRETQYF. DNA of the CDR3: TGTGCCAGCAGTGAAGCGCTCGTTAGGACAGTGAGAGAGACCCAGTACTTC.

This clonotype was recorded many times. The chain links TRBV2 to TRBJ2-7; D uncertain. The V gene's germline CDR1 is SNHLY and CDR2 FYNNEI. CDR3 length: 14 amino acids. V was trimmed by 7 bases and J by 0 bases, leaving 13 bases between them. The CDR3 DNA is TGTGCCAGCAAAAGGACCCGAAGCTCCTACGAGCAGTACTTC. Protein sequence: CASKRTRSSYEQYF.

This clonotype showed up many times. The rearrangement uses TRBV11-2 and TRBJ1-4; D is ambiguous. Trimming shortened V by 5 bases and J by 8 bases, and 6 bases separated the two germline ends. CDR1 is SGHAT, CDR2 FQNNGV, per germline. This CDR3 region has 11 residues. CDR3 coding DNA: TGTGCCAGCAGCCAGGACGAAAAACTGTTTTTT. Protein: CASSQDEKLFF.